This T cell receptor (beta chain) is from a study of technical replicates of blood from four donors. With 1 base clipped from V and 5 bases from J, the junction kept 4 bases outside the gene matches. The CDR3 is 15 amino acids. Germline CDR1 SGHTA, CDR2 FQGTGA. Produced via immunoSEQ multiplex PCR; TCRdb's table is partial and in-frame only. This table holds around 76,000 clones, roughly 98% found once. The rearrangement links TRBV7-3 to TRBJ2-2; 7 bases agree with TRBD2. This receptor was taken from a human donor in good health. The specimen was T cells isolated from PBMCs. This chain's CDR3 is CASSLNGRWTGELFF. The DNA for the CDR3 is TGTGCCAGCAGCTTAAACGGGAGGTGGACCGGGGAGCTGTTTTTT.